These 24 T cell receptor beta chains originate from one sample sequenced in a study of OX40 agonist ivuxolimab in advanced cancers. Here immunoSEQ multiplex PCR was the method, and the copy in TCRdb shows in-frame clones only, minus some. The sample lists 65,000 to 90,000 clones, about nine tenths occurring once. This material consisted of CD4+ or CD8+ T cells sorted from blood, taken in a trial of the OX40 agonist ivuxolimab. Every receptor here comes from an adult with an advanced solid tumor such as melanoma, head and neck, liver or kidney cancer.

The CDR3 sequence is CSVPKSGLNTEAFF. The DNA for the CDR3 is TGCAGCGTCCCAAAATCAGGGTTGAACACTGAAGCTTTCTTT. The chain recombines TRBV29-1 with TRBJ1-1; possibly TRBD1 for D (5 bases). Germline-derived CDR1 and CDR2 are SQVTM and ANQGSEA. Trimming removed 6 bases from V and 0 bases from J, with 14 bases in between. The CDR3 has 14 amino acids.

There are a few counts of this clone. V gene TRBV27 combines with J gene TRBJ2-5, with 11 nucleotides matching TRBD2. V shed 5 bases and J 2 bases; nucleotides not matched to a gene: 7. The CDR3 sequence is 16 residues long. CDR1 and CDR2 from the germline V gene are MNHEY and SMNVEV (reference sequence). The CDR3: CASSLGTSGDQETQYF. The CDR3 bases are TGTGCCAGCAGTCTCGGGACTAGCGGAGATCAAGAGACCCAGTACTTC.

CDR3 sequence reads: CASSEISRGRGGETQYF. CDR3 DNA sequence: TGTGCCAGCAGTGAAATCTCTCGGGGCCGGGGTGGAGAGACCCAGTACTTC. The V and J genes are TRBV6-1 and TRBJ2-5; the D gene could be TRBD1 or TRBD2 (5 bases each). The CDR3 covers 17 residues. The V gene lost 2 bases and the J gene lost 4 bases, with 20 bases spanning the gap. Germline values: CDR1 MNHNS, CDR2 SASEGT.

This sequence joins TRBV19 and TRBJ1-6, with TRBD1 matching over 9 bases. The CDR3 loop spans 13 amino acids. Germline CDR1 LNHDA, CDR2 SQIVND (reference sequence). Losses at the gene ends were 10 bases for V and 7 bases for J; bases not matched to a gene: 5. CDR3: CATKGQGNSPLHF. CDR3 in DNA: TGTGCCACCAAGGGACAGGGAAATTCACCCCTCCACTTT.

Turning to this clone: The sample holds other DNA sequences that translate to the same CDR3. The rearrangement links TRBV9 to TRBJ2-2; the match to TRBD2 covers 9 bases. CDR3 size: 15 residues. The germline V gene encodes CDR1 SGDLS and CDR2 YYNGEE. The trim removed 4 bases at V and 4 bases at J, leaving 5 bases unmatched. This chain's CDR3 is CASSPGLATTGELFF. The CDR3 nucleotides read TGTGCCAGCAGCCCGGGACTAGCTACCACCGGGGAGCTGTTTTTT.

The chain combines TRBV4-2 with TRBJ2-1; TRBD2 matches 11 bases. Germline V lookup: CDR1 LGHNA, CDR2 YNFKEQ. This CDR3 spans 16 amino acids. V trimming: 0 bases; J trimming: 7 bases; junction bases outside the gene matches: 5. The DNA of the CDR3 is TGTGCCAGCAGCCAAGACGTAGCGGGAGGGTGGAATGAGCAGTTCTTC. Its translation: CASSQDVAGGWNEQFF.

V is TRBV2 and J is TRBJ1-4; D unclear. The CDR3 length is 12 residues. Trimming took 7 bases from V and 7 from J, leaving 10 bases between them. The V gene's germline CDR1 is SNHLY and CDR2 FYNNEI. This CDR3 reads CASTLRAEKLFF. CDR3 DNA: TGTGCCAGCACTCTAAGGGCTGAAAAACTGTTTTTT.

The chain recombines TRBV9 with TRBJ1-2, with D unclear. This CDR3 contains 13 residues. Germline values: CDR1 SGDLS, CDR2 YYNGEE. V dropped 3 bases and J dropped 3 bases, with 9 bases sitting between them. CDR3: CASSAPGHYGYTF. The DNA of the CDR3 is TGTGCCAGCAGCGCGCCTGGGCACTATGGCTACACCTTC.

The V and J genes are TRBV4-1 and TRBJ2-3; either TRBD1 or TRBD2 may fit D (5 bases each). The V gene lost 0 bases and the J gene lost 0 bases, with 13 bases spanning the gap. Germline CDR1 MGHRA, CDR2 YSYEKL. The CDR3 is 17 residues long. The CDR3 spells CASSQDFGTSSTDTQYF. DNA of the CDR3: TGCGCCAGCAGCCAAGATTTCGGGACCTCTAGCACAGATACGCAGTATTTT.

This sequence joins TRBV30 and TRBJ1-6; maybe TRBD1 (5 bases). From germline, CDR1 is GTSNPN and CDR2 SVGIG (reference sequence). This CDR3 has 16 residues. Trimming removed 2 bases at V and 0 bases at J, with 11 bases between. The CDR3 loop reads CAWSTDSVSYNSPLHF. The CDR3 nucleotides read TGTGCCTGGAGTACAGACAGCGTCTCCTATAATTCACCCCTCCACTTT.

The chain links TRBV13 to TRBJ2-7; 9 nucleotides align to TRBD2. Trimming took 4 bases from V and 5 from J; bases not matched to a gene: 15. CDR3 length: 17 amino acids. From germline, CDR1 is PRHDT and CDR2 FYEKMQ (reference sequence). The CDR3 nucleotides read TGTGCCAGCAGCTCGCGATCTATAGCGGGAGTAGGCCACGAGCAGTACTTC. This codes for CASSSRSIAGVGHEQYF.

This chain uses TRBV2 with TRBJ1-1, with 11 bases fitting TRBD1. J gave up 5 bases and V 6 bases, and 5 bases lay outside the gene matches. The CDR3 covers 14 residues. The germline CDR1 and CDR2 sequences are SNHLY and FYNNEI. CDR3 sequence (DNA): TGTGCCAGCAGCGGACAGGGGGCTGCGACTGAAGCTTTCTTT. It specifies CASSGQGAATEAFF.

This clone was recorded a few times. The rearrangement uses TRBV30 and TRBJ1-2; 7 bases are a match to TRBD1. The germline CDR1 and CDR2 sequences are GTSNPN and SVGIG (reference sequence). This CDR3 has 12 amino acids. V dropped 4 bases and J dropped 6; count of bases not matched to a gene: 5. For the CDR3, the DNA is TGTGCCTGGAATCGGGACAGTCATGGCTACACCTTC. Translating it yields CAWNRDSHGYTF.

CDR3 DNA sequence: TGTGCCAGCAGTAGAAACAGGGTCCGGCAAGAGACCCAGTACTTC. Protein product: CASSRNRVRQETQYF. The chain employs TRBV7-2 and TRBJ2-5, with D possibly matching TRBD1 (6 bases). Germline CDR1 and CDR2: SGHTA and FQGNSA. V was pared by 6 bases and J by 2 bases, with 16 bases between. CDR3 size: 15 residues.

V usage is TRBV11-2 and J usage is TRBJ1-3; D may be TRBD1 (5 bases). Germline lookup yields CDR1 SGHAT and CDR2 FQNNGV. The CDR3 consists of 14 residues. The V and J ends lost 4 bases and 2 bases respectively, with 9 bases between them. The CDR3 here is CASSSGGAGNTIYF. CDR3 bases: TGTGCCAGCAGCTCCGGGGGGGCTGGAAACACCATATATTTT.

Only one count was recorded for this clone. The chain recombines TRBV5-5 with TRBJ2-5; TRBD2 matches 9 bases. J gave up 5 bases and V 4 bases, and 9 bases lay outside the gene matches. Looked up from germline, CDR1 is SGHKS and CDR2 is YYEKEE (reference sequence). CDR3 size: 15 residues. The CDR3 nucleotides are TGTGCCAGCAGCACCCGCGGGGGGGCCGAGGAGACCCAGTACTTC. Translated: CASSTRGGAEETQYF.

V and J are TRBV18 and TRBJ2-7; D is uncertain. This CDR3 is 12 amino acids long. V dropped 1 base and J dropped 4 bases, with 5 bases sitting between them. Germline V CDR1 and CDR2: KGHSH, LQKENI. CDR3 nucleotides: TGTGCCAGCTCACCACAGGAATACGAGCAGTACTTC. As protein: CASSPQEYEQYF.

The gene calls are TRBV28 and TRBJ2-3, with 7 bases identical to TRBD1. V lost 8 bases and J lost 6; bases outside the gene matches: 11. The CDR3 has 14 residues. Germline CDR1 and CDR2: MDHEN and SYDVKM. The CDR3 bases are TGTGCCAGCGGGGAACAGGGGAGACGGGATACGCAGTATTTT. As protein: CASGEQGRRDTQYF.

The chain is built from TRBV28 and TRBJ2-7, with 7 bases lining up with TRBD2. The CDR3 covers 14 residues. The germline V gene encodes CDR1 MDHEN and CDR2 SYDVKM. CDR3 in amino acids: CATRSSGPTYEQYF. The CDR3 coding sequence is TGTGCGACCAGGTCTAGCGGCCCGACCTACGAGCAGTACTTC.

The chain couples TRBV9 to TRBJ1-1, with unresolved D. The V end was cut by 4 bases, the J end by 1 base, with 14 bases between. Looked up from germline, CDR1 is SGDLS and CDR2 is YYNGEE. The CDR3 runs to 15 residues. This CDR3 is CASSRTVNTNTEAFF. CDR3 nucleotide sequence: TGTGCCAGCAGCCGAACGGTCAACACGAACACTGAAGCTTTCTTT. The complete variable domain, with remaining parts taken from reference TRBV9 and TRBJ1-1, reads DSGVTQTPKHLITATGQRVTLRCSPRSGDLSVYWYQQSLDQGLQFLIQYYNGEERAKGNILERFSAQQFPDLHSELNLSSLELGDSALYFCASSRTVNTNTEAFFGQGTRLTVV.

The V and J genes are TRBV19 and TRBJ2-1; D is unresolved. The CDR3 covers 14 residues. The germline V gene has CDR1 LNHDA and CDR2 SQIVND (reference sequence). V gave up 3 bases and J gave up 4 bases, with 10 bases separating them. The chain's CDR3 is CASSISLIYNEQFF. CDR3 coding DNA: TGTGCCAGTAGTATTTCTCTGATATACAATGAGCAGTTCTTC. Full variable domain (missing parts from reference TRBV19 and TRBJ2-1): DGGITQSPKYLFRKEGQNVTLSCEQNLNHDAMYWYRQDPGQGLRLIYYSQIVNDFQKGDIAEGYSVSREKKESFPLTVTSAQKNPTAFYLCASSISLIYNEQFFGPGTRLTVL.

The rearrangement uses TRBV10-1 and TRBJ2-3, with TRBD2 identical over 13 bases. V gave up 3 bases and J gave up 4 bases; unmatched junction bases: 1. The CDR3 runs 15 residues. Looked up from germline, CDR1 is WNHNN and CDR2 is SYGVQD (reference sequence). The CDR3 region is CASSDGLAGADTQYF. In DNA form, the CDR3 reads TGCGCCAGCAGTGATGGACTAGCGGGGGCAGATACGCAGTATTTT.

Comments on this clone: Relative to the germline gene, one junction end is altered; a read error may explain this. The chain is built from TRBV2 and TRBJ2-7; D is perhaps TRBD2 (6 bases). The CDR3 runs 12 residues. Germline V gives CDR1 SNHLY, CDR2 FYNNEI. CDR3 in DNA: TGTGCCACCAGTCGGGAGACCTACGAGCAGTACTTC. Translating gives CATSRETYEQYF. The entire variable domain, with the rest obtained from reference TRBV2 and TRBJ2-7, is as follows: EPEVTQTPSHQVTQMGQEVILRCVPISNHLYFYWYRQILGQKVEFLVSFYNNEISEKSEIFDDQFSVERPDGSNFTLKIRSTKLEDSAMYFCATSRETYEQYFGPGTRLTVT.

This rearrangement joins TRBV2 to TRBJ2-5; D remains ambiguous. In germline, CDR1 is SNHLY, CDR2 FYNNEI. The CDR3 runs to 14 residues. Trimming took 4 bases from V and 5 from J, leaving 14 bases between them. The CDR3: CASSVSRNSETQYF. The DNA of the CDR3 is TGTGCCAGCAGTGTTTCCAGGAATTCGGAGACCCAGTACTTC.